This T cell receptor beta chain was profiled in a study of response to subunit inactivated influenza vaccine. Study-level results: Few additional T cells are recruited per seasonal influenza vaccination, authors suggested.

This clonotype was counted between two and nine times. What it binds is not known. TCRdb re-called the RT-PCR reads through MiXCR, storing one row per CDR3 protein. The data hold 860,000 or so distinct CDR3 sequences, with 21% observed a single time. Germline assignment: CDR1 SGHTA and CDR2 FQGNSA. The V gene lost 1 base and the J gene lost 0 bases, with 4 bases spanning the gap. This CDR3 contains 14 residues. The chain employs TRBV7-2 and TRBJ1-5; no clear D gene. Sequencing used PBMCs from blood, obtained roughly 5 days after vaccination. The source of this sequence is a middle-aged man who received an inactivated influenza vaccine. In nucleotides, the CDR3 is TGTGCCAGCAGCTTAGATGTTAGCAATCAGCCCCAGCATTTT. As protein: CASSLDVSNQPQHF.